The 7 T cell receptor beta chains reported below all come from one sample, sequenced in a study of blood T cells in healthy people across ages. Together with a sample-barcoded 5' primer, a J-beta primer mix was included in a second PCR lasting about 7 to 11 cycles. TCRdb processed the 5' RACE reads anew with MiXCR; each CDR3 protein has one entry. The top ten clones hold 7% to 9% of a sample with about 1.5 million distinct CDR3 sequences, around 42% of them seen once. Sequencing was performed on blood. These receptor sequences come from a woman between 18 and 30 years old in good health.

The genes are TRBV4-1 and TRBJ2-7, with a possible D match to TRBD1 (6 bases). The germline V gene encodes CDR1 MGHRA and CDR2 YSYEKL. The CDR3 is made up of 16 amino acids. The germline V and J ends were trimmed by 3 bases and 0 bases, with 15 bases remaining between them. The CDR3: CASSQPWTANSYEQYF. In DNA, the CDR3 is TGCGCCAGCAGCCAGCCTTGGACAGCAAACTCCTACGAGCAGTACTTC.

V gene TRBV9 combines with J gene TRBJ1-2; 11 bases are shared with TRBD1. The CDR3 totals 15 residues. Per the germline V gene, CDR1 is SGDLS and CDR2 is YYNGEE. The V gene end was trimmed by 0 bases and the J gene end by 4 bases; junction bases not matched to a gene: 2. The CDR3 is CASSVGGQGVYGYTF. Here the CDR3 DNA reads TGTGCCAGCAGCGTAGGGGGACAGGGGGTCTATGGCTACACCTTC.

The V and J genes are TRBV13 and TRBJ1-3; no definite D call. There are 16 residues in the CDR3. With 1 base removed from V and 0 bases from J, the gap between germline ends came to 10 bases. Looked up from germline, CDR1 is PRHDT and CDR2 is FYEKMQ (reference sequence). DNA for the CDR3: TGTGCCAGCAGCTTAGACCCGGGAACCTCTGGAAACACCATATATTTT. Translating it yields CASSLDPGTSGNTIYF.

CDR3 DNA: TGTGCCAGCAGCTTGTCTACATCTGTGCTGTTTTTT. Translating gives CASSLSTSVLFF. The chain is built from TRBV5-6 and TRBJ1-4, with no clear D. Deletions cut 1 base from V and 14 bases from J, with 12 bases between. The germline gives CDR1 SGHDT, CDR2 YYEEEE. The CDR3 sequence is 12 residues long.

The chain links TRBV7-2 to TRBJ1-6; 9 bases align to TRBD1. Germline CDR1 and CDR2: SGHTA and FQGNSA. The CDR3 length is 20 residues. The trim removed 2 bases at V and 5 bases at J, leaving 16 bases unmatched. CDR3 DNA sequence: TGTGCCAGCAGCTTATCTCTACAGGGGGCGCGGACGTTCGATAATTCACCCCTCCACTTT. Translating it yields CASSLSLQGARTFDNSPLHF.

This clonotype was seen at least ten times. This sequence joins TRBV5-1 and TRBJ1-2; D not resolved. Germline CDR1 and CDR2: SGHRS and YFSETQ. The CDR3 extends over 21 amino acids. V lost 0 bases and J 4 bases, leaving 31 bases between the germline ends. CDR3 nucleotide sequence: TGCGCCAGCAGCTTGGCCGTCCATTACATTCCCCTTTTTTACCGGGCCTATGGCTACACCTTC. Translation: CASSLAVHYIPLFYRAYGYTF.

The CDR3 DNA is TGTGCCAGCAGCTTTGGACAGTTCAGTTCACCCCTCCACTTT. Its translation: CASSFGQFSSPLHF. The V call is TRBV7-9, the J call TRBJ1-6, with a possible D match to TRBD1 (6 bases). From germline, CDR1 is SEHNR and CDR2 FQNEAQ (reference sequence). With 3 bases removed from V and 9 bases from J, the gap between germline ends came to 12 bases. The CDR3 runs to 14 residues.